What follows are 17 T cell receptor beta chains derived from one specimen sequenced in a study of immune cell composition in non-small cell lung cancer. Normal lung was sampled as far from the tumour as possible, at least 3 cm. Profiling relied on immunoSEQ multiplex PCR, and the TCRdb table lists in-frame clones only, not all of them. This table has about 6,100 clones, around two thirds appearing once. Sequenced material: non-adjacent lung tissue. The receptors were gathered from a human donor with non-small cell lung cancer.

The CDR3 reads CASSPLRTGTVTQYF. Here the CDR3 DNA reads TGTGCCAGCAGTCCTCTTAGGACAGGGACAGTCACCCAGTACTTC. The chain couples TRBV28 to TRBJ2-5; 8 nucleotides align to TRBD1. The germline V gene encodes CDR1 MDHEN and CDR2 SYDVKM. V lost 5 bases and J lost 8; bases outside the gene matches: 13. The CDR3 is 15 amino acids. Using reference TRBV28 and TRBJ2-5 for the parts outside the CDR3, the full variable domain is DVKVTQSSRYLVKRTGEKVFLECVQDMDHENMFWYRQDPGLGLRLIYFSYDVKMKEKGDIPEGYSVSREKKERFSLILESASTNQTSMYLCASSPLRTGTVTQYFGPGTRLLVL.

The rearrangement uses TRBV19 and TRBJ1-2; D is perhaps TRBD1 (5 bases). Germline CDR1 and CDR2: LNHDA and SQIVND (reference sequence). V dropped 5 bases and J dropped 7 bases, with 14 bases sitting between them. There are 13 residues in the CDR3. This chain's CDR3 is CASSPGGIGGYTF. The CDR3 nucleotides are TGTGCCAGTAGTCCTGGGGGGATTGGTGGCTACACCTTC.

This clone was counted only a few times. The V and J genes are TRBV7-9 and TRBJ2-7, with D perhaps TRBD1 (6 bases). The ends were cut back, 5 bases at V and 2 bases at J, with 13 bases in the middle. The CDR3 runs 14 residues. The germline V gene encodes CDR1 SEHNR and CDR2 FQNEAQ (reference sequence). The CDR3 nucleotides read TGTGCCAGCAGCCGAGGGGACACCCCCTACGAGCAGTACTTC. It translates to CASSRGDTPYEQYF.

J is TRBJ1-5 and V is TRBV27; 7 bases are shared with TRBD1. The CDR3 loop spans 15 amino acids. Germline values: CDR1 MNHEY, CDR2 SMNVEV (reference sequence). The trim removed 3 bases at V and 1 base at J, leaving 3 bases unmatched. The CDR3 sequence is CASSFAGGSNQPQHF. The DNA of the CDR3 is TGTGCCAGCAGTTTTGCAGGGGGAAGCAATCAGCCCCAGCATTTT.

As to this clone: The junction differs from germline at one of its ends, possibly a read error. The chain links TRBV7-7 to TRBJ2-5; TRBD1 agrees at 8 bases. CDR3 length equals 15 residues. Germline CDR1 reads SSHAT; CDR2 reads FNYEAQ (reference sequence). The CDR3 DNA reads TGTGCTAGCAGCTTAGCGGCAGGGGGCCTGGGGACCCAGTACTTC. Translation gives CASSLAAGGLGTQYF.

This clone was recorded only once. This sequence joins TRBV28 and TRBJ1-4, with D perhaps TRBD1 (5 bases). Trimming took 7 bases from V and 4 from J, leaving 7 bases between them. From germline, CDR1 is MDHEN and CDR2 SYDVKM. The CDR3 sequence is 12 residues long. CDR3 amino acids: CASKGLNEKLFF. CDR3 sequence (DNA): TGTGCCAGCAAGGGGCTTAATGAAAAACTGTTTTTT.

The chain links TRBV11-2 to TRBJ2-1; the match to TRBD2 covers 11 bases. Germline V gene lookup returns CDR1 SGHAT and CDR2 FQNNGV. CDR3 length: 16 residues. Germline trimming cut 5 bases from V and 4 bases from J; bases unmatched to any gene: 7. The CDR3 region has the DNA TGTGCCAGCAGCGCCCGACTAGCGGGGATATACAATGAGCAGTTCTTC. This translates into CASSARLAGIYNEQFF.

A few counts support this clone. The rearrangement joins TRBV28 to TRBJ2-3, with 8 positions matching TRBD1. The ends lost 6 bases at V and 3 bases at J; junction bases unmatched: 8. CDR1 and CDR2 from the germline V gene are MDHEN and SYDVKM. The CDR3 spans 15 residues. CDR3 protein: CASREQGVGTDTQYF. The CDR3 coding sequence is TGTGCCAGCAGGGAACAGGGGGTCGGGACAGATACGCAGTATTTT.

The chain is built from TRBV11-3 and TRBJ2-3; 7 bases map to TRBD2. CDR1 SGHNT and CDR2 YENEEA come from the germline V gene. V lost 3 bases, J lost 2 bases, and 5 bases stayed unmatched. This CDR3 is built from 15 residues. The CDR3 is CASSFPGTTTDTQYF. The CDR3, as DNA: TGTGCCAGCAGCTTCCCCGGGACTACCACAGATACGCAGTATTTT. Combining the CDR3 with reference TRBV11-3 and TRBJ2-3 gives the whole variable domain EAGVVQSPRYKIIEKKQPVAFWCNPISGHNTLYWYLQNLGQGPELLIRYENEEAVDDSQLPKDRFSAERLKGVDSTLKIQPAELGDSAVYLCASSFPGTTTDTQYFGPGTRLTVL.

The CDR3 loop reads CAISEFRGNTEAFF. The CDR3 DNA reads as TGTGCCATCAGTGAGTTCAGGGGGAACACTGAAGCTTTCTTT. This chain joins TRBV10-3 and TRBJ1-1; D is possibly TRBD1 (6 bases). The germline V and J ends were trimmed by 1 base and 1 base, with 7 bases remaining between them. In germline, CDR1 is ENHRY, CDR2 SYGVKD. The CDR3 loop spans 14 amino acids.

The chain recombines TRBV7-2 with TRBJ2-7, with TRBD2 matching 10 bases. The ends lost 5 bases at V and 0 bases at J; junction bases unmatched: 4. The CDR3 consists of 15 residues. Germline V gives CDR1 SGHTA, CDR2 FQGNSA. The CDR3 protein is CASSISGGSSYEQYF. CDR3 coding DNA: TGTGCCAGCAGCATTAGCGGGGGGAGCTCCTACGAGCAGTACTTC.

The rearrangement joins TRBV5-1 to TRBJ1-2; 7 nucleotides agree with TRBD1. Germline values: CDR1 SGHRS, CDR2 YFSETQ. V lost 3 bases and J lost 3; bases outside the gene matches: 8. This CDR3 spans 15 amino acids. CDR3 sequence (DNA): TGCGCCAGCAGCTCGGGAACAGGGGTGGACTATGGCTACACCTTC. This encodes CASSSGTGVDYGYTF.

The chain combines TRBV7-2 with TRBJ2-1, with D possibly being TRBD2 (6 bases). The CDR3 length is 13 residues. Germline V gene lookup returns CDR1 SGHTA and CDR2 FQGNSA. The ends were cut back, 11 bases at V and 4 bases at J, with 15 bases in the middle. This CDR3 is CAGSEGRYNEQFF. The DNA for the CDR3 is TGTGCCGGTTCAGAAGGGAGGTACAATGAGCAGTTCTTC.

This rearrangement joins TRBV18 to TRBJ2-5, with D perhaps TRBD2 (6 bases). Germline loops: CDR1 KGHSH, CDR2 LQKENI. V was cut by 0 bases and J by 4 bases, with 12 bases left in between. The CDR3 has 15 residues. CDR3 in DNA: TGTGCCAGCTCACCACCGGGACTCCAGGGAGAGACCCAGTACTTC. As protein: CASSPPGLQGETQYF.

V is TRBV7-7 and J is TRBJ2-5; tentative D call: TRBD1 (6 bases). This CDR3 has 17 residues. V lost 5 bases to trimming and J lost 1 base, with 20 bases between them. Looked up from germline, CDR1 is SSHAT and CDR2 is FNYEAQ (reference sequence). CDR3 nucleotides: TGTGCCAGCAGCCACCGTGCGCTACAGGGTGCCCAAGAGACCCAGTACTTC. Protein: CASSHRALQGAQETQYF.

This rearrangement joins TRBV27 to TRBJ2-7, with TRBD1 as a possible D gene (6 bases). Germline V gives CDR1 MNHEY, CDR2 SMNVEV (reference sequence). The CDR3 runs to 14 residues. V dropped 2 bases and J dropped 3 bases, with 11 bases sitting between them. As DNA, the CDR3 is TGTGCCAGCAGTTTAAGCTGGGACAACTACGAGCAGTACTTC. Its translation: CASSLSWDNYEQYF.

In its sample, this clone was seen a few times. V is TRBV2 and J is TRBJ2-1, with D uncertain. Germline CDR1 and CDR2: SNHLY and FYNNEI. The CDR3 covers 13 residues. Trimming pared 3 bases from V and 4 bases from J, leaving 7 bases between. The chain's CDR3 is CASSDNGYNEQFF. The CDR3 DNA sequence: TGTGCCAGCAGTGACAACGGGTACAATGAGCAGTTCTTC.